This TCR beta chain originates from a study of blood T cell repertoires in COVID-19. This CDR3 contains 13 residues. The germline V gene has CDR1 SGHNT and CDR2 YYREEE (reference sequence). V shed 1 base and J 4 bases; nucleotides not matched to a gene: 0. In the original analysis: Researchers report that nucleated cell counts were estimated from reference gene primer amplification. The data were produced by immunoSEQ multiplex PCR, yet TCRdb's version contains in-frame clones alone and is incomplete. For V, J and clone size, that table is used; D and trimming come from the DNA. Of 200,000 or so clones in the sample, 65% to 85% were seen once.

The sequenced material came from peripheral blood. The receptor was derived from a woman over 75 with acute or convalescent COVID-19. The genes are TRBV5-4 and TRBJ1-1, with 8 bases fitting TRBD1. The chain's CDR3 is CASSLTGGTEAFF. DNA of the CDR3: TGTGCCAGCAGCTTGACAGGGGGCACTGAAGCTTTCTTT.